This entry concerns a single T cell receptor (beta chain). Antigen: not known. Using immunoSEQ multiplex PCR, the repertoire was profiled, and TCRdb retains in-frame clones only, with some absent. In the table there are 75,000 to 100,000 clones, approximately 88% of which are singletons. These data belong to a study of T cell responses to AZD1222 COVID-19 vaccine. Study-wide points: Baseline antibody screening turned up just six or seven seropositive AZD1222 recipients. Most donors were white British and more were female, and clonal diversity was possibly underestimated.

CDR3 length: 14 amino acids. Trimming removed 3 bases at V and 1 base at J, with 10 bases between. The germline V gene encodes CDR1 LNHDA and CDR2 SQIVND (reference sequence). The gene calls are TRBV19 and TRBJ2-7; a weak D match, TRBD1 (5 bases). Specimen: peripheral blood, collected on day 0 of AZD1222 vaccination. The receptor was derived from an adult in good health. In DNA form, the CDR3 reads TGTGCCAGTAGTATGGATCCAGGGTCCTACGAGCAGTACTTC. This sequence encodes CASSMDPGSYEQYF.